This record covers a single T cell receptor (beta chain). Its antigen is as yet unknown. Sequencing used immunoSEQ multiplex PCR; TCRdb keeps in-frame clones, though not all of them. The sample consists of roughly 2 million clones, roughly 94% of them appearing once. This sample was taken from a study of shared clonotypes between healthy human individuals. Broader study findings: Sharing across several donors was seen in around 5% of naive CD4 clonotypes. It was anticipated that sequencing depth would influence how many clonotypes donors shared.

The germline gives CDR1 MGHDK, CDR2 SYGVNS. V trimming: 5 bases; J trimming: 5 bases; junction bases outside the gene matches: 10. This CDR3 is 16 amino acids long. The sample comprised naive CD4+ T cells sorted from blood. As for subset: CD45RA+ positively selected. The sequence was collected from a man in his late teens or twenties in good health. V is TRBV25-1 and J is TRBJ2-5, with 11 nucleotides matching TRBD2. In DNA form, the CDR3 reads TGTGCCAGCAGTCCTGAAGTAGCGGGAGGGGGGGAGACCCAGTACTTC. It encodes CASSPEVAGGGETQYF.